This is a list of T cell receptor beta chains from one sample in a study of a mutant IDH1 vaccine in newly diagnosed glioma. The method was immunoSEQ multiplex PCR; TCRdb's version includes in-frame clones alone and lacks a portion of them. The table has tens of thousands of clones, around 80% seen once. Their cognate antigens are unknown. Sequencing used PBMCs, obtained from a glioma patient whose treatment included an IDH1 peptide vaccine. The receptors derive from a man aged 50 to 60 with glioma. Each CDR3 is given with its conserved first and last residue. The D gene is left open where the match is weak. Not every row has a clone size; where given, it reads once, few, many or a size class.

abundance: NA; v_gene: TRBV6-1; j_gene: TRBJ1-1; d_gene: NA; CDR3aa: CASSERGGPNTEAFF; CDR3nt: TGTGCCAGCAGTGAACGGGGGGGCCCGAACACTGAAGCTTTCTTT
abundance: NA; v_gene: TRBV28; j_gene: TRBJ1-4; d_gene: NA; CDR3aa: CASSTREVYEKLFF; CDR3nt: TGTGCCAGCAGTACTCGGGAGGTCTATGAAAAACTGTTTTTT
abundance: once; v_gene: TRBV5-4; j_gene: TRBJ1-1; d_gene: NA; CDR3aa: CASSSQGGAEAFF; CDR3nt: TGTGCCAGCAGCAGCCAGGGTGGCGCTGAAGCTTTCTTT
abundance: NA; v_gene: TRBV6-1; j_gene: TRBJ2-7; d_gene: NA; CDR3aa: CATSFSYEQYF; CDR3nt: TGTGCCACTTCCTTTTCCTACGAGCAGTACTTC
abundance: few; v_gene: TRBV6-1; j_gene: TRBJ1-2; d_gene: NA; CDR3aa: CASTGGGRETGYTF; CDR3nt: TGTGCCAGCACCGGAGGGGGGCGCGAAACTGGCTACACCTTC
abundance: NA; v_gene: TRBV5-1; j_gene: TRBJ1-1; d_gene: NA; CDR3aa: CASSMVGTEAFF; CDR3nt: TGCGCCAGCAGCATGGTCGGCACTGAAGCTTTCTTT
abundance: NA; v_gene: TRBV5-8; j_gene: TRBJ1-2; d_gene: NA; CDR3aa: CASGTGYGYTF; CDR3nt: TGTGCCAGTGGGACGGGCTATGGCTACACCTTC
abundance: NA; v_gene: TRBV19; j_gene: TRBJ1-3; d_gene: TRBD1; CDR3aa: CASSNEGARGNTIYF; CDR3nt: TGTGCCAGTAGTAATGAGGGGGCGAGAGGAAACACCATATATTTT
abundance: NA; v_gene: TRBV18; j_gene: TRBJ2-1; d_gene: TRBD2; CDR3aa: CASSPQRGRDEQFF; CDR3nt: TGTGCCAGCTCACCGCAGCGGGGGCGGGATGAGCAGTTCTTC
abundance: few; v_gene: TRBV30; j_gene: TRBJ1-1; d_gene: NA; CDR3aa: CAWSVIVGGTEAFF; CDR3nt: TGTGCCTGGAGTGTAATAGTGGGGGGCACTGAAGCTTTCTTT
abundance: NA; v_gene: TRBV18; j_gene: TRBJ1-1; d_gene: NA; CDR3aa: CASSPRGGNTEAFF; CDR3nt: TGTGCCAGCTCACCCCGGGGGGGGAACACTGAAGCTTTCTTT
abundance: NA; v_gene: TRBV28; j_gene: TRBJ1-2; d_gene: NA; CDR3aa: CASRRRPYGYTF; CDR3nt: TGTGCCAGCAGAAGGCGCCCCTATGGCTACACCTTC
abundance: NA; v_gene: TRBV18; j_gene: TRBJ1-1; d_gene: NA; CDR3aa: CASSSAPYTEAFF; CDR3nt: TGTGCCAGCTCAAGCGCCCCCTACACTGAAGCTTTCTTT
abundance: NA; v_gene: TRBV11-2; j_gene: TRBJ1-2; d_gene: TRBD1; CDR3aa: CASSPQTGVANYGYTF; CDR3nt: TGTGCCAGCAGCCCCCAGACAGGGGTAGCTAACTATGGCTACACCTTC
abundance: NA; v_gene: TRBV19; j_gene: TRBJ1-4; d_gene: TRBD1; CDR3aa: CASSPSDRGPEKLFF; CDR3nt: TGTGCCAGTAGTCCATCGGACAGGGGGCCCGAAAAACTGTTTTTT
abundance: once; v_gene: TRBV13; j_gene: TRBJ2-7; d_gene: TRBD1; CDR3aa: CASRLGQGARMNEQYF; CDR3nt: TGTGCCAGCAGGCTCGGGCAGGGGGCTCGGATGAACGAGCAGTACTTC
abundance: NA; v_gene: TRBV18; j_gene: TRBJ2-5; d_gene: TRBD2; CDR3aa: CASSPKGGGETQYF; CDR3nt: TGTGCCAGCTCACCAAAGGGCGGGGGAGAGACCCAGTACTTC
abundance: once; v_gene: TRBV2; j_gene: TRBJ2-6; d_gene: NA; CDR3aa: CASSDRSSGANVLTF; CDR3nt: TGTGCCAGCAGCGATCGGTCTTCTGGGGCCAACGTCCTGACTTTC
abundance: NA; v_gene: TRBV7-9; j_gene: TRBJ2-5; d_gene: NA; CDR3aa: CASSSEISQETQYF; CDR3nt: TGTGCCAGCAGCTCCGAAATATCGCAAGAGACCCAGTACTTC
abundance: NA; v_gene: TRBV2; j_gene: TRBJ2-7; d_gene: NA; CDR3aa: CASSPKLEQYF; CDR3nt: TGTGCCAGCAGTCCCAAACTCGAGCAGTACTTC
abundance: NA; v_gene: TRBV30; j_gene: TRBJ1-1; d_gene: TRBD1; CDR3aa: CAWSPGQGGDTEAFF; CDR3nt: TGTGCCTGGAGTCCCGGACAGGGAGGAGACACTGAAGCTTTCTTT
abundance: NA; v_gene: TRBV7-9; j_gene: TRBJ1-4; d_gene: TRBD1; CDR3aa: CASSMGQGPPLPNEKLFF; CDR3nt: TGTGCCAGCAGCATGGGACAGGGCCCACCGCTACCTAATGAAAAACTGTTTTTT
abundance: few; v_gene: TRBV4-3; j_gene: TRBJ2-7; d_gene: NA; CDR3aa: CASSQDYAGVYEQYF; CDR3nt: TGCGCCAGCAGCCAAGATTACGCAGGGGTATACGAGCAGTACTTC
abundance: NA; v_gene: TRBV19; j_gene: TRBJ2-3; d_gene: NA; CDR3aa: CASSIGYDTQYF; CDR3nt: TGTGCCAGTAGTATAGGGTATGATACGCAGTATTTT
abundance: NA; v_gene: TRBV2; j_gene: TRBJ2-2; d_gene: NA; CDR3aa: CASSENWNTGELFF; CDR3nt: TGTGCCAGCAGTGAGAACTGGAACACCGGGGAGCTGTTTTTT
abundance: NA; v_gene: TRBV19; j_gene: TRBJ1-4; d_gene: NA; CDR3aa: CASGEGGEKLFF; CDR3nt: TGTGCCAGTGGTGAGGGAGGCGAAAAACTGTTTTTT
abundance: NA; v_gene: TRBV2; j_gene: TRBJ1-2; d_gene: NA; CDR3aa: CASSPRFGGASYGYTF; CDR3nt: TGTGCCAGCAGTCCCCGGTTTGGGGGGGCCAGTTATGGCTACACCTTC
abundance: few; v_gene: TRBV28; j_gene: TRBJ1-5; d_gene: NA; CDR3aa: CASSFPGGPQHF; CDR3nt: TGTGCCAGCAGTTTCCCGGGGGGGCCCCAGCATTTT
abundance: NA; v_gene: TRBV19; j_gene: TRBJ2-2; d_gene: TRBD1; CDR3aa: CASSVDRGPTGELFF; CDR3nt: TGTGCCAGTAGTGTGGACAGGGGGCCCACCGGGGAGCTGTTTTTT